Following are 17 T cell receptor beta chains from one sample sequenced in a study of T-cell reconstitution after alpha-beta-depleted transplantation in children. Unique molecular identifiers were incorporated when the TCRbeta library was constructed. MiXCR, run by TCRdb on the PCR reads, gives a single entry per CDR3 protein. The data contain more than 450,000 distinct CDR3 sequences, about 17% of them singletons. The sequencing here drew on PBMCs from the stem cell graft donor, taken from the stem cell graft. The source is a human donor who donated a stem cell graft to a child with acute lymphoblastic leukemia.

As for this clonotype: An end of the junction does not agree with germline; a read error may underlie this. Here the CDR3 DNA reads TGTGCCAGCAGTTTAGGACACCCGAACACTGAAGCTTTCTTT. Protein sequence: CASSLGHPNTEAFF. V usage is TRBV5-1 and J usage is TRBJ1-1, with a possible D match to TRBD1 (5 bases). The CDR3 loop spans 14 amino acids. The germline gives CDR1 SGHRS, CDR2 YFSETQ.

This clonotype has a handful of counts. The chain couples TRBV5-1 to TRBJ2-1, with 10 bases aligning to TRBD1. The CDR3 totals 15 residues. V gave up 4 bases and J gave up 6 bases; unmatched junction bases: 7. Germline V gives CDR1 SGHRS, CDR2 YFSETQ. DNA of the CDR3: TGCGCCAGCAGCGCGCGACAGGGGGCAATCAATGAGCAGTTCTTC. As protein: CASSARQGAINEQFF.

V gene TRBV20-1 combines with J gene TRBJ1-2; perhaps TRBD1 as D (5 bases). The CDR3 extends over 14 amino acids. Germline V gene lookup returns CDR1 DFQATT and CDR2 SNEGSKA (reference sequence). V lost 6 bases, J lost 2 bases, and 16 bases lay in between. Here the CDR3 DNA reads TGCAGTGCAAACGCCAGGACAACCAACTATGGCTACACCTTC. Translating gives CSANARTTNYGYTF.

V usage is TRBV15 and J usage is TRBJ2-1; no clear D. Per the germline V gene, CDR1 is LNHNV and CDR2 is YYDKDF (reference sequence). The CDR3 has 13 residues. Trimming left V 11 bases short and J 8 bases short, with 19 bases between. CDR3 coding DNA: TGTGCCGCCGGAGAGGTCCTCGAGGATGAGCAGTTCTTC. Residues: CAAGEVLEDEQFF.

V and J are TRBV5-1 and TRBJ2-2; no clear D. The germline CDR1 and CDR2 sequences are SGHRS and YFSETQ. The CDR3 is made up of 14 amino acids. Between the trimmed V and J ends, which lost 5 bases and 2 bases, there was a span of 10 bases. The CDR3, as DNA: TGCGCCAGCAGGGTAGGGTCTAACACCGGGGAGCTGTTTTTT. This gives the protein CASRVGSNTGELFF.

There are a few counts of this clonotype. This chain links TRBV12-3 or TRBV12-4 with TRBJ2-3; possibly TRBD1 for D (5 bases). V lost 1 base, J lost 6 bases, and 14 bases lay in between. This CDR3 is built from 15 residues. The CDR3 DNA sequence: TGTGCCAGCAGTTTAGGAAACTCAGGGCAGGATACGCAGTATTTT. This sequence encodes CASSLGNSGQDTQYF.

The gene calls are TRBV4-2 and TRBJ1-2; no clear D gene. Looked up from germline, CDR1 is LGHNA and CDR2 is YNFKEQ. CDR3 length: 16 residues. Trimming pared 0 bases from V and 4 bases from J, leaving 15 bases between. The CDR3 region has the DNA TGTGCCAGCAGCCAAGATAGCGAGGACTTAGGCTATGGCTACACCTTC. Translated: CASSQDSEDLGYGYTF.

The J gene is TRBJ2-2, the V gene TRBV29-1; perhaps TRBD2 as D (7 bases). The ends were cut back, 6 bases at V and 1 base at J, with 12 bases in the middle. The CDR3 sequence is 14 residues long. Germline loops: CDR1 SQVTM, CDR2 ANQGSEA. In DNA form, the CDR3 reads TGCAGCGTCGGGGGAGGGGGGAACACCGGGGAGCTGTTTTTT. Translating it yields CSVGGGGNTGELFF.

This clonotype appeared a few times. The chain couples TRBV28 to TRBJ2-1, with 9 bases identical to TRBD2. Trimming at V came to 6 bases and at J to 8 bases, leaving 20 bases not matched to a gene. The germline gives CDR1 MDHEN, CDR2 SYDVKM. This CDR3 is built from 18 residues. CDR3 region: CASSLWWREGRSPDEQFF. In DNA form, the CDR3 reads TGTGCCAGCAGCCTTTGGTGGCGGGAGGGCCGCTCTCCCGATGAGCAGTTCTTC.

The rearrangement links TRBV5-1 to TRBJ2-1, with D uncertain. In germline, CDR1 is SGHRS, CDR2 YFSETQ. CDR3 length equals 13 residues. Trimming stripped 0 bases from V and 8 bases from J, with 9 bases between. The CDR3 nucleotides read TGCGCCAGCAGCTTGGGTCTGGGCCATGAGCAGTTCTTC. This gives the protein CASSLGLGHEQFF.

This clonotype was detected only a few times. The V gene is TRBV20-1, the J gene TRBJ2-1, with 7 bases that match TRBD2. V shed 6 bases and J 5 bases; nucleotides not matched to a gene: 7. CDR1 DFQATT and CDR2 SNEGSKA come from the germline V gene (reference sequence). This CDR3 region has 13 residues. The CDR3 DNA follows: TGCAGTGCCGGAATGGCGGGGGACAATGAGCAGTTCTTC. This translates into CSAGMAGDNEQFF.

The rearrangement uses TRBV7-6 and TRBJ2-2, with 10 bases aligning to TRBD1. V lost 4 bases, J lost 1 base, and 6 bases stayed unmatched. The CDR3 spans 17 residues. The germline CDR1 and CDR2 sequences are SGHVS and FNYEAQ. CDR3 coding DNA: TGTGCCAGCAGCTGGACAGGGGGACACTTGAACACCGGGGAGCTGTTTTTT. Translated, it gives CASSWTGGHLNTGELFF.

This clonotype was counted between two and nine times. V and J are TRBV27 and TRBJ1-5; no definite D call. CDR1 and CDR2 from the germline V gene are MNHEY and SMNVEV (reference sequence). The CDR3 contains 13 residues. V dropped 9 bases and J dropped 4 bases, with 13 bases sitting between them. This CDR3 reads CASANWENQPQHF. CDR3 in DNA: TGTGCCAGTGCGAACTGGGAAAATCAGCCCCAGCATTTT.

This clonotype has only a few counts. V gene TRBV7-3 combines with J gene TRBJ2-4; 11 bases agree with TRBD2. Trimming cost V 5 bases and J 3 bases; bases outside gene matches: 6. Germline V gene data show CDR1 as SGHTA and CDR2 as FQGTGA. The CDR3 is 16 residues long. CDR3 in amino acids: CASSPLAGVSKNIQYF. For the CDR3, the DNA is TGTGCCAGCAGCCCACTAGCGGGAGTGAGCAAAAACATTCAGTACTTC.

The CDR3 protein is CASSPNRDWGSEQYF. As DNA, the CDR3 is TGTGCCAGCAGCCCGAACCGGGACTGGGGAAGTGAGCAGTACTTC. V is TRBV11-2 and J is TRBJ2-7, with D possibly TRBD2 on 6 matching bases. The CDR3 has 15 residues. Looked up from germline, CDR1 is SGHAT and CDR2 is FQNNGV. Between the trimmed V and J ends, which lost 5 bases and 7 bases, there was a span of 21 bases.

In its sample, this clonotype was seen a few times. The chain carries TRBV4-1 and TRBJ1-2, with no clear D. Trimming pared 2 bases from V and 4 bases from J, leaving 20 bases between. The CDR3 runs 17 residues. Germline lookup yields CDR1 MGHRA and CDR2 YSYEKL. CDR3 sequence (DNA): TGCGCCAGCAGCCAACCTTTTACAGCCCCCGTCGGCTATGGCTACACCTTC. Translating gives CASSQPFTAPVGYGYTF.

For this clonotype: One junction end disagrees with the germline gene, perhaps due to a read error. J is TRBJ2-7 and V is TRBV13; 8 nucleotides line up with TRBD2. Germline CDR1 reads PRHDT; CDR2 reads FYEKMQ (reference sequence). The CDR3 contains 13 residues. For the CDR3, the DNA is TGTGCCAGCAGCTTAGCCCGGACTAGCTCCTCCCGCTTC. It yields the protein CASSLARTSSSRF.